This passage covers 8 T cell receptor beta chains from one sample sequenced in a study of human T cells and chemical hapten exposure. MiXCR, run by TCRdb on the RACE reads, gives a single entry per CDR3 protein. The sample records some 170,000 distinct CDR3 sequences, 20% to 25% being singletons. Time point here: patch test 1, 2 weeks after DPC sensitization. Sample treatment: therapeutic diphenylcyclopropenone sensitization with weekly scalp DPC. The source material was whole blood, sampled in connection with sensitization to the hapten diphenylcyclopropenone (DPC). The receptors stem from a woman aged 45-60 years with alopecia areata. Some clones in this sample may be carry-over from other donors' samples.

The V gene is TRBV18, the J gene TRBJ1-6; D is ambiguous. Germline CDR1 is KGHSH and CDR2 is LQKENI. V was trimmed by 5 bases and J by 14 bases, leaving 16 bases between them. The CDR3 length is 13 residues. The DNA for the CDR3 is TGTGCCAGCTCAGAGCAAGGCCCCGAGTCCCTCCACTTT. Translated: CASSEQGPESLHF.

This clonotype occurred a few times. This chain links TRBV20-1 with TRBJ1-6; 7 bases are shared with TRBD1. Germline CDR1 and CDR2: DFQATT and SNEGSKA (reference sequence). The CDR3 contains 14 residues. The ends lost 6 bases at V and 7 bases at J; junction bases unmatched: 9. The CDR3 is CSASGQFPNSPLHF. CDR3 sequence (DNA): TGCAGTGCGTCGGGACAGTTTCCCAATTCACCCCTCCACTTT.

This clonotype was counted between two and nine times. This chain joins TRBV24-1 and TRBJ2-3; D gene ambiguous. The germline V gene has CDR1 KGHDR and CDR2 SFDVKD. The ends were cut back, 1 base at V and 2 bases at J, with 12 bases in the middle. This CDR3 has 16 amino acids. CDR3 DNA sequence: TGTGCCACCAGTGATTTTGAGTCCTCGGTCACAGATACGCAGTATTTT. This translates into CATSDFESSVTDTQYF.

This clonotype was recorded many times. The chain recombines TRBV5-1 with TRBJ1-1, with unresolved D. With 1 base removed from V and 0 bases from J, the gap between germline ends came to 7 bases. Germline V gives CDR1 SGHRS, CDR2 YFSETQ. This CDR3 has 14 amino acids. CDR3 nucleotides: TGCGCCAGCAGCTTGAATTCGCTGAACACTGAAGCTTTCTTT. This codes for CASSLNSLNTEAFF.

The V gene is TRBV27, the J gene TRBJ2-3, with D uncertain. Germline V gene data show CDR1 as MNHEY and CDR2 as SMNVEV (reference sequence). The V gene lost 3 bases and the J gene lost 3 bases, with 10 bases spanning the gap. This CDR3 is 14 amino acids long. CDR3 residues: CASSFLLGTDTQYF. The CDR3 DNA sequence: TGTGCCAGCAGTTTCCTACTTGGAACAGATACGCAGTATTTT.

The sample holds a few counts of this clonotype. V and J are TRBV5-1 and TRBJ2-5; no firm D call. Germline assignment: CDR1 SGHRS and CDR2 YFSETQ. The CDR3 spans 13 residues. Between the trimmed V and J ends, which lost 0 bases and 4 bases, there was a span of 7 bases. The CDR3 here is CASSLGQRETQYF. The DNA of the CDR3 is TGCGCCAGCAGCTTGGGGCAGAGAGAGACCCAGTACTTC.

The chain joins TRBV11-2 to TRBJ2-1; D ambiguous. The V gene lost 2 bases and the J gene lost 6 bases, with 17 bases spanning the gap. Looked up from germline, CDR1 is SGHAT and CDR2 is FQNNGV. The CDR3 covers 16 residues. The CDR3, as DNA: TGTGCCAGCAGCTTACGTGGCGGCCTGGGCTCCAATGAGCAGTTCTTC. Translation: CASSLRGGLGSNEQFF.

The rearrangement joins TRBV5-1 to TRBJ2-7, with a possible D match to TRBD1 (6 bases). V gave up 1 base and J gave up 4 bases, with 15 bases separating them. The CDR3 has 15 residues. CDR1 and CDR2 (germline): SGHRS, YFSETQ. The CDR3: CASSLRAGVTYEQYF. CDR3 DNA: TGCGCCAGCAGCTTGCGGGCAGGGGTAACTTACGAGCAGTACTTC.